Below, 18 T cell receptor beta chains from the same sample are listed, as sequenced in a study of Graves' ophthalmopathy and Graves' hyperthyroidism. Amplified material comprised TCR beta CDR3 regions derived from RNA transcripts. Second-round multiplex PCR came after first-round RT-PCR with HTBI primers. From the multiplex PCR reads, TCRdb called clonotypes with MiXCR, one entry per CDR3 protein. Altogether 900,000 to 1,200,000 distinct CDR3 sequences are present, about 36% being singletons, with the ten largest covering approximately 12%. What was sequenced was peripheral blood or thyroid tissue (not recorded which). These receptors were taken from an adult man with Graves' hyperthyroidism.

V gene TRBV20-1 combines with J gene TRBJ1-1, with TRBD1 matching 8 bases. The germline V gene encodes CDR1 DFQATT and CDR2 SNEGSKA (reference sequence). This CDR3 comprises 15 residues. V lost 1 base, J lost 5 bases, and 9 bases stayed unmatched. The CDR3 coding sequence is TGCAGTGCTAGAGCCCCTGACAGGGGTTCTACTGAAGCTTTCTTT. It specifies CSARAPDRGSTEAFF.

This clonotype was seen many times. V and J are TRBV2 and TRBJ2-7, with TRBD2 as a possible D gene (5 bases). Germline assignment: CDR1 SNHLY and CDR2 FYNNEI. The CDR3 contains 14 residues. Trimming left V 4 bases short and J 2 bases short, with 12 bases between. CDR3 loop: CASSGSSGPYEQYF. In nucleotides, the CDR3 is TGTGCCAGCAGTGGATCCAGCGGCCCCTACGAGCAGTACTTC.

In its sample, this clonotype was seen many times. V gene TRBV10-2 combines with J gene TRBJ2-7; TRBD2 matches 10 bases. Germline assignment: CDR1 WSHSY and CDR2 SAAADI. The V gene end was trimmed by 7 bases and the J gene end by 1 base; junction bases not matched to a gene: 1. This CDR3 region has 13 residues. For the CDR3, the DNA is TGCGCCAGCAAACTAGCGGGGTCCTACGAGCAGTACTTC. It yields the protein CASKLAGSYEQYF.

This clonotype was observed many times. This chain joins TRBV7-2 and TRBJ1-5; no firm D call. Germline assignment: CDR1 SGHTA and CDR2 FQGNSA. The CDR3 runs to 16 residues. The V end lost 0 bases, the J end lost 2 bases, and 11 bases lay between the germline ends. This CDR3 reads CASSLAGSGGNQPQHF. The CDR3 DNA reads TGTGCCAGCAGCTTAGCCGGCAGTGGAGGCAATCAGCCCCAGCATTTT.

This clonotype was seen repeatedly, ten times or more. V usage is TRBV7-6 and J usage is TRBJ2-5, with unresolved D. The CDR3 runs 12 residues. Per germline, CDR1 SGHVS and CDR2 FNYEAQ. Between the trimmed V and J ends, which lost 10 bases and 0 bases, there was a span of 9 bases. Here the CDR3 reads CAIGPYQETQYF. DNA of the CDR3: TGTGCCATAGGTCCGTACCAAGAGACCCAGTACTTC.

This sequence joins TRBV5-4 and TRBJ2-7; TRBD2 might be the D (7 bases). The CDR3 has 15 residues. V shed 0 bases and J shed 9 bases, with 19 bases lying between them. Germline assignment: CDR1 SGHNT and CDR2 YYREEE (reference sequence). In DNA form, the CDR3 reads TGTGCCAGCAGCTTGGAGGTCGGGGGGCAAACAGGGCAGTACTTC. This encodes CASSLEVGGQTGQYF.

The chain combines TRBV28 with TRBJ2-7; D possibly corresponds to TRBD2 (6 bases). Germline CDR1 MDHEN, CDR2 SYDVKM. This CDR3 is built from 15 residues. With 5 bases removed from V and 3 bases from J, the gap between germline ends came to 17 bases. As DNA, the CDR3 is TGTGCCAGCAGTCCGACTCGACGGGGAGGCTACGAGCAGTACTTC. This encodes CASSPTRRGGYEQYF.

This rearrangement joins TRBV10-3 to TRBJ2-7; TRBD1 is a possible D gene (6 bases). The CDR3 contains 11 residues. Germline values: CDR1 ENHRY, CDR2 SYGVKD. V was trimmed by 6 bases and J by 6 bases, leaving 9 bases between them. CDR3 sequence reads: CAIRGATEQYF. In nucleotides, the CDR3 is TGTGCCATCAGGGGGGCAACCGAGCAGTACTTC.

The chain employs TRBV5-1 and TRBJ2-7; 10 nucleotides line up with TRBD1. CDR3 length equals 15 residues. The junction had 7 bases not matched to a gene; V was cut back by 4 bases and J by 3 bases. The germline CDR1 and CDR2 sequences are SGHRS and YFSETQ. The CDR3 region has the DNA TGCGCCAGCAGCAAAGGACAGGGGGGTAACTACGAGCAGTACTTC. Its translation: CASSKGQGGNYEQYF.

This clonotype occurred a few times. The chain couples TRBV13 to TRBJ1-4; no reliable D call. This CDR3 has 12 residues. Germline loops: CDR1 PRHDT, CDR2 FYEKMQ (reference sequence). V was clipped by 4 bases and J by 3 bases, with 3 bases between them. The CDR3 protein is CASSSSNEKLFF. The CDR3 nucleotides read TGTGCCAGCAGCTCCTCTAATGAAAAACTGTTTTTT. The whole variable domain, filled in from reference TRBV13 and TRBJ1-4, reads AAGVIQSPRHLIKEKRETATLKCYPIPRHDTVYWYQQGPGQDPQFLISFYEKMQSDKGSIPDRFSAQQFSDYHSELNMSSLELGDSALYFCASSSSNEKLFFGSGTQLSVL.

The chain employs TRBV7-8 and TRBJ1-1; D gene ambiguous. Looked up from germline, CDR1 is SGHVS and CDR2 is FQNEAQ. This CDR3 contains 13 residues. Trimming shortened V by 6 bases and J by 11 bases, and 19 bases separated the two germline ends. CDR3 in amino acids: CASSPQPGKKAFF. The CDR3 DNA reads TGTGCCAGCAGTCCCCAACCCGGGAAGAAGGCTTTCTTT.

The sample holds a few counts of this clonotype. A junction boundary mismatches the germline segment, possibly from a read error. J is TRBJ2-7 and V is TRBV10-3, with 7 nucleotides matching TRBD1. In germline, CDR1 is ENHRY, CDR2 SYGVKD. This CDR3 has 14 residues. The CDR3 DNA follows: TGTGCCAGCAGTGCAAGGGGGCTCCCCTACGAGCAGTACTTC. Translated: CASSARGLPYEQYF.

The gene calls are TRBV24-1 and TRBJ2-5; 15 nucleotides match TRBD2. The germline CDR1 and CDR2 sequences are KGHDR and SFDVKD. This CDR3 contains 16 residues. V lost 1 base and J lost 5; bases outside the gene matches: 1. The CDR3: CATSDFGTSGRETQYF. The CDR3 bases are TGTGCCACCAGTGATTTTGGGACTAGCGGGAGGGAGACCCAGTACTTC.

This clonotype was counted a few times. The rearrangement links TRBV7-2 to TRBJ2-5; 13 bases are a match to TRBD2. From germline, CDR1 is SGHTA and CDR2 FQGNSA. The CDR3 length is 17 residues. Losses at the gene ends were 4 bases for V and 5 bases for J; bases not matched to a gene: 10. CDR3 sequence reads: CASSSLTSGRGLETQYF. The CDR3 nucleotides read TGTGCCAGCAGCTCCCTCACTAGCGGGAGGGGGCTGGAGACCCAGTACTTC. Using reference TRBV7-2 and TRBJ2-5 for the parts outside the CDR3, the full variable domain is GAGVSQSPSNKVTEKGKDVELRCDPISGHTALYWYRQSLGQGLEFLIYFQGNSAPDKSGLPSDRFSAERTGGSVSTLTIQRTQQEDSAVYLCASSSLTSGRGLETQYFGPGTRLLVL.

Concerning this clonotype: Compared with germline, one end of the junction differs, possibly owing to a read error. The J gene is TRBJ1-3, the V gene TRBV12-3 or TRBV12-4; D perhaps matches TRBD1 (5 bases). The CDR3 covers 16 residues. DNA of the CDR3: TGTGCCAGCAGTGAGGGTCCCGGGGGATCTGGAAACACCACATATTTT. Amino acids: CASSEGPGGSGNTTYF.

The chain joins TRBV10-3 to TRBJ1-1; 8 nucleotides agree with TRBD1. The CDR3 contains 15 residues. Germline V gives CDR1 ENHRY, CDR2 SYGVKD. V shed 7 bases, J shed 1 base, and the junction held 8 bases outside the gene matches. The CDR3 loop is CAINAQGGGNTEAFF. CDR3 in DNA: TGTGCCATCAACGCACAGGGGGGGGGGAACACTGAAGCTTTCTTT.

This clonotype was counted at least ten times. This chain uses TRBV7-2 with TRBJ1-4, with 9 bases identical to TRBD1. CDR1 and CDR2 from the germline V gene are SGHTA and FQGNSA. CDR3 length: 16 residues. V shed 4 bases, J shed 7 bases, and the junction held 10 bases outside the gene matches. CDR3 nucleotide sequence: TGTGCCAGCAGCTCCAAGGACAGGGGTTCGAGTGAAAAACTGTTTTTT. Translation gives CASSSKDRGSSEKLFF. The variable domain in full, with the rest retrieved from reference TRBV7-2 and TRBJ1-4, is GAGVSQSPSNKVTEKGKDVELRCDPISGHTALYWYRQSLGQGLEFLIYFQGNSAPDKSGLPSDRFSAERTGGSVSTLTIQRTQQEDSAVYLCASSSKDRGSSEKLFFGSGTQLSVL.

This clonotype appeared a few times. The chain links TRBV7-9 to TRBJ2-5; TRBD2 matches 13 bases. Germline CDR1 and CDR2: SEHNR and FQNEAQ (reference sequence). J was trimmed by 1 base and V by 3 bases; bases with no gene match: 5. CDR3 length: 17 residues. The CDR3 spells CASSFGTSGVPQETQYF. DNA of the CDR3: TGTGCCAGCAGCTTCGGGACTAGCGGGGTTCCCCAAGAGACCCAGTACTTC.